This TCR beta chain is drawn from a study of PD-1 blockade in classical Hodgkin lymphoma. Study details: Administration of nivolumab to patients was at 3 mg/kg intravenously every 2 weeks.

Repertoires were generated with immunoSEQ multiplex PCR, while TCRdb's copy carries only in-frame clones and drops some. Here the sample spans over 90,000 clones, 89% being singletons. Details on this clone: Its target is not known.

Germline V lookup: CDR1 MDHEN, CDR2 SYDVKM. CDR3 length: 14 residues. The V end was cut by 6 bases, the J end by 0 bases, with 12 bases between. Each patient experienced a relapse that followed autologous stem cell transplantation, and brentuximab vedotin exposure varied. Complete response, partial response or progressive disease was recorded as best response. Study observations and caveats: According to reports, newly diagnosed patients had lower baseline TCR diversity than healthy donors, and relapsed/refractory patients had lower baseline TCR diversity still. Before treatment, complete responders showed about the same diversity as newly diagnosed patients.

Sample: peripheral blood mononuclear cells (PBMCs), taken before the second cycle of nivolumab. This clonotype originated in a human donor with classical Hodgkin lymphoma. The chain has TRBV28 and TRBJ2-7, with a possible D match to TRBD1 (5 bases). In DNA, the CDR3 is TGTGCCAGCAGCGTGGACACCTCCTCCTACGAGCAGTACTTC. Translation gives CASSVDTSSYEQYF. Supplemented by reference TRBV28 and TRBJ2-7, the full variable domain reads DVKVTQSSRYLVKRTGEKVFLECVQDMDHENMFWYRQDPGLGLRLIYFSYDVKMKEKGDIPEGYSVSREKKERFSLILESASTNQTSMYLCASSVDTSSYEQYFGPGTRLTVT.